The rows below give T cell receptor beta chains drawn from one sample of a study of stem cell transplantation in POMP-related autoinflammatory disease. Profiling relied on immunoSEQ multiplex PCR, and the TCRdb table lists in-frame clones only, not all of them. Of roughly 68,000 clones in the sample, approximately 91% were seen once. Here the sequenced sample was CD4+ T cells from PBMCs, taken after stem cell transplantation. The receptors originated from a human patient with POMP-related autoinflammation and immune dysregulation (PRAID). The graft donor may account for some of the T cells. Each CDR3 is given with its conserved first and last residue. The D gene is left open where the match is weak. Only some rows state a clone size, as once, few, many or a class for expanded clones.

j_gene,d_gene,abundance,v_gene,CDR3aa,CDR3nt
TRBJ1-1,NA,NA,TRBV5-1,CASSLKGEMTEAFF,TGCGCCAGCAGCTTGAAGGGGGAGATGACTGAAGCTTTCTTT
TRBJ1-5,NA,once,TRBV21-1,CASSNVGTLRNQPQHF,TGTGCCAGCAGCAACGTCGGGACTCTACGCAATCAGCCCCAGCATTTT
TRBJ1-1,NA,NA,TRBV28,CASTQGGTNTEAFF,TGTGCCAGCACCCAGGGAGGGACGAACACTGAAGCTTTCTTT
TRBJ2-1,NA,NA,TRBV6-5,CASSLHNEQFF,TGTGCCAGCAGTTTGCACAATGAGCAGTTCTTC
TRBJ2-2,NA,once,TRBV9,CASSVDDFSGELFF,TGTGCCAGCAGCGTAGATGACTTCTCCGGGGAGCTGTTTTTT
TRBJ2-5,NA,NA,TRBV3-1/TRBV3-2,CASSQDMRETQYF,TGTGCCAGCAGCCAAGATATGCGGGAGACCCAGTACTTC
TRBJ2-1,TRBD2,NA,TRBV5-5,CASSFGLAAYNEQFF,TGTGCCAGCAGCTTTGGACTAGCGGCCTACAATGAGCAGTTCTTC
TRBJ2-3,NA,NA,TRBV4-1,CASSQLADTQYF,TGCGCCAGCAGCCAGCTAGCGGATACGCAGTATTTT
TRBJ2-7,NA,NA,TRBV11-2,CASGGSNKNEQYF,TGTGCCAGCGGTGGGTCTAACAAGAACGAGCAGTACTTC
TRBJ1-5,NA,NA,TRBV27,CASSLGEPQHF,TGTGCCAGCAGTCTGGGGGAGCCCCAGCATTTT
TRBJ1-2,NA,NA,TRBV4-1,CASSPWRLASPNYGYTF,TGCGCCAGCAGCCCTTGGCGGCTTGCATCCCCTAACTATGGCTACACCTTC
TRBJ2-7,TRBD1,NA,TRBV3-1/TRBV3-2,CASSLDRGHYEQYF,TGTGCCAGCAGCCTCGACAGGGGGCACTACGAGCAGTACTTC
TRBJ2-7,NA,NA,TRBV5-6,CASSLRKGGEQYF,TGTGCCAGCAGCTTGCGGAAGGGAGGCGAGCAGTACTTC
TRBJ2-1,NA,NA,TRBV20-1,CSASIGTTLDNEQFF,TGCAGTGCTAGTATCGGGACAACCCTTGACAATGAGCAGTTCTTC
TRBJ2-7,NA,NA,TRBV28,CASSLVATEQYF,TGTGCCAGCAGTTTAGTAGCAACCGAGCAGTACTTC
TRBJ1-2,NA,NA,TRBV7-8,CASSGRNYGYTF,TGTGCCAGCAGCGGACGAAACTATGGCTACACCTTC
TRBJ1-2,TRBD1,NA,TRBV28,CASSLTTGGYGYTF,TGTGCCAGCAGTCTGACGACAGGGGGGTATGGCTACACCTTC
TRBJ1-2,NA,NA,TRBV4-1,CASSQERPPAKYGYTF,TGCGCCAGCAGCCAAGAAAGACCTCCAGCGAAATATGGCTACACCTTC
TRBJ2-5,NA,NA,TRBV10-1,CASSETSQETQYF,TGCGCCAGCAGTGAGACTAGCCAAGAGACCCAGTACTTC
TRBJ2-1,NA,NA,TRBV2,CASSVTVGQTLVYNEQFF,TGTGCCAGCAGTGTGACGGTCGGACAGACCCTCGTATACAATGAGCAGTTCTTC
TRBJ2-7,TRBD1,NA,TRBV28,CASSQTGTYEQYF,TGTGCCAGCAGCCAGACAGGGACCTACGAGCAGTACTTC
TRBJ1-1,NA,once,TRBV5-1,CASSKYNTEAFF,TGCGCCAGCAGCAAGTACAACACTGAAGCTTTCTTT
TRBJ2-1,NA,NA,TRBV11-2,CASSTRGDSSYNEQFF,TGTGCCAGCAGTACTCGGGGTGACAGCTCCTACAATGAGCAGTTCTTC
TRBJ1-1,TRBD1,NA,TRBV18,CASSPEDRALGAFF,TGTGCCAGCTCACCAGAGGACAGGGCCCTTGGGGCTTTCTTT
TRBJ2-5,NA,NA,TRBV6-5,CASSYSTWTQETQYF,TGTGCCAGCAGTTACTCGACTTGGACCCAAGAGACCCAGTACTTC
TRBJ2-7,NA,NA,TRBV5-1,CASSWGEEHYEQYF,TGCGCCAGCAGCTGGGGGGAGGAACACTACGAGCAGTACTTC
TRBJ1-1,NA,few,TRBV12-3/TRBV12-4,CASSLLNTEAFF,TGTGCCAGCAGTTTATTGAACACTGAAGCTTTCTTT
TRBJ1-4,NA,NA,TRBV15,CATSTRTAGNEKLFF,TGTGCCACCAGCACCCGGACAGCCGGTAATGAAAAACTGTTTTTT
TRBJ1-3,NA,NA,TRBV7-7,CASSNGTFPIYF,TGTGCCAGCAGCAACGGGACATTCCCCATATATTTT
TRBJ1-4,NA,NA,TRBV6-6,CASSRTATNEKLFF,TGTGCCAGCAGCCGGACAGCAACTAATGAAAAACTGTTTTTT
TRBJ2-3,NA,NA,TRBV19,CASSFANTDTQYF,TGTGCCAGTAGTTTTGCGAACACAGATACGCAGTATTTT
TRBJ2-2,NA,NA,TRBV10-3,CATRASGPNTGELFF,TGTGCCACGAGGGCGTCGGGTCCTAACACCGGGGAGCTGTTTTTT